This passage covers 21 T cell receptor beta chains from one sample sequenced in a study of shared clonotypes between healthy human individuals. Generated by immunoSEQ multiplex PCR, the TCRdb table keeps only in-frame clones and is missing some. The sample has 850,000 to 1,100,000 clones; approximately 77% are singletons. The specimen sequenced was memory CD4+ T cells from PBMCs. Documented subset: CD45RA-negative fraction. Receptor source: a man aged 18 to 30 in good health. Some clones in this sample may be carry-over from other donors' samples.

The chain combines TRBV28 with TRBJ1-2; possibly TRBD1 for D (5 bases). The CDR3 totals 17 residues. Germline-derived CDR1 and CDR2 are MDHEN and SYDVKM. Between the trimmed V and J ends, which lost 7 bases and 4 bases, there was a span of 25 bases. CDR3: CASNPGAKVGGTYGYTF. The CDR3 nucleotides are TGTGCCAGCAACCCCGGCGCCAAGGTCGGTGGGACCTATGGCTACACCTTC.

The chain links TRBV19 to TRBJ2-1; D is uncertain. Germline V CDR1 and CDR2: LNHDA, SQIVND (reference sequence). The CDR3 is made up of 13 amino acids. Trimming took off 7 bases at V and 1 base at J, with 8 bases between the two ends. In DNA form, the CDR3 reads TGTGCCAGTACTCAGTCTTCCTACAATGAGCAGTTCTTC. It codes for CASTQSSYNEQFF.

A remark on this clone: Different DNA sequences within this sample yield the same CDR3. This chain joins TRBV7-3 and TRBJ2-1, with no clear D. Trimming removed 2 bases from V and 9 bases from J, with 5 bases in between. The CDR3 consists of 11 residues. Germline loops: CDR1 SGHTA, CDR2 FQGTGA. The CDR3 region has the DNA TGTGCCAGCAGCTTAGGGTCTGAGCAGTTCTTC. Translation gives CASSLGSEQFF.

The chain is built from TRBV7-9 and TRBJ2-6, with a possible D match to TRBD1 (5 bases). This CDR3 is built from 18 residues. Germline V gene lookup returns CDR1 SEHNR and CDR2 FQNEAQ (reference sequence). Trimming removed 4 bases at V and 3 bases at J, with 19 bases between. The CDR3 DNA sequence: TGTGCCAGCAGCTCGCCGCCCGGCAGGGCTGGTGGGGCCAACGTCCTGACTTTC. This encodes CASSSPPGRAGGANVLTF.

The chain combines TRBV10-3 with TRBJ1-4; D is unresolved. There are 14 residues in the CDR3. Germline V CDR1 and CDR2: ENHRY, SYGVKD. The ends were cut back, 0 bases at V and 6 bases at J, with 8 bases in the middle. The CDR3 sequence is CAISESRSDEKLFF. DNA of the CDR3: TGTGCCATCAGTGAGTCCCGGTCGGATGAAAAACTGTTTTTT.

This clone has more than one count but fewer than ten. This chain uses TRBV7-3 with TRBJ2-1, with 7 bases that match TRBD1. Per germline, CDR1 SGHTA and CDR2 FQGTGA. The trim removed 5 bases at V and 9 bases at J, leaving 10 bases unmatched. The CDR3 spans 14 residues. The CDR3 region has the DNA TGTGCCAGCAGCACAAACACAGGGGTTGCTGAGCAGTTCTTC. Its translation is CASSTNTGVAEQFF.

This sequence joins TRBV28 and TRBJ2-5; 12 bases match TRBD2. The length of the CDR3 is 15 residues. Trimming removed 5 bases from V and 5 bases from J; junction bases left unmatched: 6. CDR1 is MDHEN, CDR2 SYDVKM, per germline. The CDR3 DNA follows: TGTGCCAGCAGTCTAGCGGGAGGGCCAGATGAGACCCAGTACTTC. Amino acids: CASSLAGGPDETQYF.

This clone was seen more than once but under ten times. The chain employs TRBV27 and TRBJ1-5; D possibly corresponds to TRBD1 (5 bases). CDR3 length: 14 amino acids. The ends were cut back, 3 bases at V and 7 bases at J, with 13 bases in the middle. Germline V gene lookup returns CDR1 MNHEY and CDR2 SMNVEV (reference sequence). The CDR3: CASSFNGGGQPQHF. CDR3 DNA: TGTGCCAGCAGTTTCAACGGGGGTGGACAGCCCCAGCATTTT.

J is TRBJ2-1 and V is TRBV28; TRBD1 is a possible D gene (6 bases). This CDR3 contains 14 residues. V gave up 9 bases and J gave up 1 base, with 13 bases separating them. In germline, CDR1 is MDHEN, CDR2 SYDVKM. Here the CDR3 DNA reads TGTGCCAGTCTCGACAGGTCATCCTACAATGAGCAGTTCTTC. Protein: CASLDRSSYNEQFF.

This chain uses TRBV6-6 with TRBJ2-5, with no clear D. Germline V gene lookup returns CDR1 MNHNY and CDR2 SVGAGI (reference sequence). Trimming cost V 5 bases and J 4 bases, with 5 bases left between them. This CDR3 is built from 11 residues. The CDR3 here is CASSTRETQYF. In DNA, the CDR3 is TGTGCCAGCAGTACGCGAGAGACCCAGTACTTC.

The chain links TRBV6-5 to TRBJ2-7; D is unresolved. This CDR3 has 13 amino acids. CDR1 is MNHEY, CDR2 SVGAGI, per germline. Trimming removed 7 bases from V and 7 bases from J, with 17 bases in between. The CDR3 DNA reads as TGTGCCAGCAAGGGCCTCCTGGCCGGGGAGCAGTACTTC. It specifies CASKGLLAGEQYF.

The V and J genes are TRBV10-2 and TRBJ1-2; possible D gene TRBD1, 5 bases. Trimming cost V 8 bases and J 4 bases, with 17 bases left between them. Germline loops: CDR1 WSHSY, CDR2 SAAADI. The CDR3 has 14 residues. In DNA form, the CDR3 reads TGCGCCAGCTGGCAGGGACTGAGCCCCTATGGCTACACCTTC. This gives the protein CASWQGLSPYGYTF.

The chain carries TRBV5-5 and TRBJ2-1; 8 bases align to TRBD1. J was trimmed by 7 bases and V by 0 bases; bases with no gene match: 3. Germline CDR1 is SGHKS and CDR2 is YYEKEE (reference sequence). The CDR3 contains 14 residues. This CDR3 reads CASSLANRGNEQFF. Here the CDR3 DNA reads TGTGCCAGCAGCTTGGCCAACAGGGGGAATGAGCAGTTCTTC. Combining the CDR3 with reference TRBV5-5 and TRBJ2-1 gives the whole variable domain DAGVTQSPTHLIKTRGQQVTLRCSPISGHKSVSWYQQVLGQGPQFIFQYYEKEERGRGNFPDRFSARQFPNYSSELNVNALLLGDSALYLCASSLANRGNEQFFGPGTRLTVL.

The chain combines TRBV30 with TRBJ1-1; TRBD1 might be the D (6 bases). V lost 5 bases and J 1 base, leaving 14 bases between the germline ends. From germline, CDR1 is GTSNPN and CDR2 SVGIG (reference sequence). There are 14 residues in the CDR3. As DNA, the CDR3 is TGTGCCTGGGCGAAATACAGGGCGAACACTGAAGCTTTCTTT. Its protein is CAWAKYRANTEAFF.

The chain combines TRBV15 with TRBJ2-1; TRBD1 is a possible D gene (6 bases). The CDR3 is made up of 15 amino acids. Trimming took 0 bases from V and 3 from J, leaving 9 bases between them. CDR1 and CDR2 from the germline V gene are LNHNV and YYDKDF (reference sequence). The CDR3 DNA sequence: TGTGCCACCAGCAGAGAACCAGGGGTCTACAATGAGCAGTTCTTC. Its protein product is CATSREPGVYNEQFF.

This clone was counted only a few times. The rearrangement joins TRBV19 to TRBJ2-2; D could derive from TRBD1 or TRBD2 (5 bases each). The V gene lost 4 bases and the J gene lost 1 base, with 10 bases spanning the gap. CDR3 length: 15 residues. Germline CDR1 LNHDA, CDR2 SQIVND (reference sequence). The CDR3 reads CASSRGRGNTGELFF. Written as DNA, the CDR3 is TGTGCCAGTAGTAGGGGGAGAGGGAACACCGGGGAGCTGTTTTTT.

Remarks on this clone: One junction end disagrees with the germline gene, perhaps due to a read error. The chain recombines TRBV7-9 with TRBJ2-7; 7 nucleotides agree with TRBD1. Germline loops: CDR1 SEHNR, CDR2 FQNEAQ (reference sequence). The CDR3 spans 17 residues. The CDR3 region is CASSSTDPGQKPYQQYF. CDR3 DNA sequence: TGTGCCAGCAGCTCAACAGACCCGGGACAGAAGCCCTACCAGCAGTACTTC.

The J gene is TRBJ1-1, the V gene TRBV28; maybe TRBD1 (5 bases). Germline V CDR1 and CDR2: MDHEN, SYDVKM. The ends were cut back, 7 bases at V and 3 bases at J, with 18 bases in the middle. This CDR3 comprises 15 residues. In nucleotides, the CDR3 is TGTGCCAGCACCACAACCGGGGCCGGGGACACTGAAGCTTTCTTT. Encoded protein: CASTTTGAGDTEAFF.

The rearrangement links TRBV28 to TRBJ1-1, with D possibly matching TRBD1 (5 bases). Germline CDR1 reads MDHEN; CDR2 reads SYDVKM. The CDR3 length is 14 residues. Trimming shortened V by 5 bases and J by 1 base, and 11 bases separated the two germline ends. The DNA of the CDR3 is TGTGCCAGCAGTACAGACAGAGGGAACACTGAAGCTTTCTTT. Its translation: CASSTDRGNTEAFF.

This chain links TRBV19 with TRBJ2-5, with 10 nucleotides matching TRBD2. V trimming: 6 bases; J trimming: 4 bases; junction bases outside the gene matches: 5. Germline V lookup: CDR1 LNHDA, CDR2 SQIVND (reference sequence). This CDR3 is 14 amino acids long. CDR3 DNA sequence: TGTGCCAGTAGGCTAGCGGGAGTCCCAGAGACCCAGTACTTC. It is translated as CASRLAGVPETQYF. The full variable domain, rest sourced from reference TRBV19 and TRBJ2-5, is DGGITQSPKYLFRKEGQNVTLSCEQNLNHDAMYWYRQDPGQGLRLIYYSQIVNDFQKGDIAEGYSVSREKKESFPLTVTSAQKNPTAFYLCASRLAGVPETQYFGPGTRLLVL.

The rearrangement links TRBV11-3 to TRBJ2-3; TRBD2 aligns across 9 bases. Per the germline V gene, CDR1 is SGHNT and CDR2 is YENEEA. J was trimmed by 5 bases and V by 1 base; bases with no gene match: 4. This CDR3 region has 15 residues. In DNA, the CDR3 is TGTGCCAGCAGCTTAGGCGGGAGGGTAGGAGATACGCAGTATTTT. Translation: CASSLGGRVGDTQYF.